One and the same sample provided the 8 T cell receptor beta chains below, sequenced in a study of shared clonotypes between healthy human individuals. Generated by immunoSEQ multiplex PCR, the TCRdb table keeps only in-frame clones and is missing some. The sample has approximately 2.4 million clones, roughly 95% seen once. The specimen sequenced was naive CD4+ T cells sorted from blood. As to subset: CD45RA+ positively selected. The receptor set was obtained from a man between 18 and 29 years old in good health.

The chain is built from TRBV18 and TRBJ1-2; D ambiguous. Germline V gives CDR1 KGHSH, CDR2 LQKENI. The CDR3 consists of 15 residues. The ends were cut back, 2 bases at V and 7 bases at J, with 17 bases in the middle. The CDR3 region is CASSPGEAPMGGYTF. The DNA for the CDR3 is TGTGCCAGCTCACCAGGGGAAGCCCCCATGGGTGGCTACACCTTC.

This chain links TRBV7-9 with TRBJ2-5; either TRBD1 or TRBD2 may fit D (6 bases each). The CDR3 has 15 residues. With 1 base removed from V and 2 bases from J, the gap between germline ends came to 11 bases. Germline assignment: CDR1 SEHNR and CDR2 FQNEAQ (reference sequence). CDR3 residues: CASSLGRGAQETQYF. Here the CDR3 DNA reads TGTGCCAGCAGCTTAGGAAGGGGGGCTCAAGAGACCCAGTACTTC.

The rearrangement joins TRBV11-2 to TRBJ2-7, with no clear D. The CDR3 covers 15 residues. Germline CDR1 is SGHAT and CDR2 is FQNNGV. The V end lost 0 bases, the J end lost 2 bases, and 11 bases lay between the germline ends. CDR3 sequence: CASSLEGIFPYEQYF. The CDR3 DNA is TGTGCCAGCAGCTTAGAGGGGATCTTCCCCTACGAGCAGTACTTC.

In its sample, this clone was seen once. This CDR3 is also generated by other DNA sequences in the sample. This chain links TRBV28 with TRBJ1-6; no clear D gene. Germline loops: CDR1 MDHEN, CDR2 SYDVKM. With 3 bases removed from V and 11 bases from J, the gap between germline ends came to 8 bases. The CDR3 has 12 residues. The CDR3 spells CASSFQVTPLHF. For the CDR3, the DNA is TGTGCCAGCAGTTTCCAGGTTACACCCCTCCACTTT.

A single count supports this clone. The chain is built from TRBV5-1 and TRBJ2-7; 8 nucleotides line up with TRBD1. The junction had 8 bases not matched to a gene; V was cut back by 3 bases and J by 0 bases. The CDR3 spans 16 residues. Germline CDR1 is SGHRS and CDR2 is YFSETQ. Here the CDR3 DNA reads TGCGCCAGCAGCTGGCAGCGCGGACAGGGCTCCTACGAGCAGTACTTC. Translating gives CASSWQRGQGSYEQYF.

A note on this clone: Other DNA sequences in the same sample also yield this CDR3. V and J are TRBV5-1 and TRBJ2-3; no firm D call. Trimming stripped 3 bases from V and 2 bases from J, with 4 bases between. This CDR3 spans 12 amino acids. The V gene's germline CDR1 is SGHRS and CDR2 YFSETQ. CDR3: CASSSTTDTQYF. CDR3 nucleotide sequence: TGCGCCAGCAGCTCAACCACAGATACGCAGTATTTT.

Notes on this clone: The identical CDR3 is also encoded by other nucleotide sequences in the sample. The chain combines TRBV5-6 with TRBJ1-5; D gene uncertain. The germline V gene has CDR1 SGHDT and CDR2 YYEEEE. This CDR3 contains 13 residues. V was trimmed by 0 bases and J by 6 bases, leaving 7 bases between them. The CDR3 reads CASSLAPGQPQHF. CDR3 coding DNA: TGTGCCAGCAGCTTGGCCCCGGGTCAGCCCCAGCATTTT.

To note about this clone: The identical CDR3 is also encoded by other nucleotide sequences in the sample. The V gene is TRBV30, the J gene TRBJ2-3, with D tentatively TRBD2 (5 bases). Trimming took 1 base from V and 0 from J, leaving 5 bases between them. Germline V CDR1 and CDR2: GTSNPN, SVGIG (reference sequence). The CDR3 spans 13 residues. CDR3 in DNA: TGTGCCTGGAGTGGCGGGAGCACAGATACGCAGTATTTT. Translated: CAWSGGSTDTQYF.